These T cell receptor beta chains were read from a single sample in a study of blood T cell repertoires in COVID-19. Some clones are missing from TCRdb's copy, which holds only in-frame ones; the method was immunoSEQ multiplex PCR. The data hold hundreds of thousands of clones, with around 88% observed a single time. The sample taken for sequencing was peripheral blood. The source is an elderly man with acute or convalescent COVID-19. CDR3s include the opening cysteine and the closing phenylalanine or tryptophan. The D gene is left open where the match is weak. Not all rows give a size; the values are once, few, many and, for expanded clones, a class.

>.|TRBJ2-3|once|TRBV30
TGTGCCTGGACCCGTACACCAGATACGCAGTATTTT
CAWTRTPDTQYF
>TRBD1|TRBJ1-5|.|TRBV5-4
TGTGCCAGCAGTTCACAGGGGGCCGATCAGCCCCAGCATTTT
CASSSQGADQPQHF
>TRBD2|TRBJ2-3|few|TRBV5-6
TGTGCCAGCAGCGGGGGGGACACAGATACGCAGTATTTT
CASSGGDTDTQYF
>TRBD1|TRBJ1-6|.|TRBV5-1
TGCGCCAGCAGCTTAGGGGGCTTCGATTCACCCCTCCACTTT
CASSLGGFDSPLHF
>TRBD2|TRBJ2-1|.|TRBV15
TGTGCCACCAGCAGAGTAAGACTAGCGGGGGACAATGAGCAGTTCTTC
CATSRVRLAGDNEQFF
>TRBD1|TRBJ2-7|few|TRBV6-5
TGTGCCAGCAGTTTAGGACAGGGCTACGAGCAGTACTTC
CASSLGQGYEQYF
>.|TRBJ1-1|few|TRBV18
TGTGCCAGCGCGGCGAGGGAGGACACTGAAGCTTTCTTT
CASAAREDTEAFF
>TRBD2|TRBJ2-3|.|TRBV28
TGTGCCAGCAGTTTCATCTCCGGGGGGGCAGATACGCAGTATTTT
CASSFISGGADTQYF
>TRBD1|TRBJ2-2|.|TRBV3-1/TRBV3-2
TGTGCCAGCAGCCCTGGACAGGGCGGGCTGTTTTTT
CASSPGQGGLFF
>.|TRBJ1-4|many|TRBV5-1
TGCGCCAGCAGCTTGGTTTCGGGTGCAACTAATGAAAAACTGTTTTTT
CASSLVSGATNEKLFF
>.|TRBJ1-3|.|TRBV6-5
TGTGCCAGCAAGGAGCAGGACAACTCTGGAAACACCATATATTTT
CASKEQDNSGNTIYF
>TRBD2|TRBJ2-3|.|TRBV5-4
TGTGCCAGCAGCTTGCGCACGGGGACTAACACAGATACGCAGTATTTT
CASSLRTGTNTDTQYF
>.|TRBJ2-5|.|TRBV7-2
TGTGCCAGCAGCTTAGCTTCTGCGGCGACCCAGTACTTC
CASSLASAATQYF
>.|TRBJ1-2|.|TRBV5-1
TGCGCCAGCAGCTTGGAGGGGCAGGGCTTCTATGGCTACACCTTC
CASSLEGQGFYGYTF
>TRBD1|TRBJ1-2|.|TRBV2
TGTGCCAGCGCCCGGACAGGGGGCCTTGGCTACACCTTC
CASARTGGLGYTF
>.|TRBJ1-2|.|TRBV7-9
TGTGCCAGCAGCTTAGAATCCGGGGGAGGCTACACCTTC
CASSLESGGGYTF
>.|TRBJ2-1|.|TRBV7-9
TGTGCCAGCAGCCGGGGGGCGTGGGAGCAGTTCTTC
CASSRGAWEQFF
>.|TRBJ2-7|.|TRBV18
TGTGCCAGCTCAGTCCCTAGTGGTCAGCAGTACTTC
CASSVPSGQQYF
>.|TRBJ2-2|.|TRBV18
TGTGCCAGCTCACCATTCAGGGATCCGAACACCGGGGAGCTGTTTTTT
CASSPFRDPNTGELFF
>TRBD2|TRBJ2-7|.|TRBV18
TGTGCCAGCTCACCATCCGGCGGGGGGGCCTACGAGCAGTACTTC
CASSPSGGGAYEQYF
>.|TRBJ2-5|.|TRBV5-1
TGCGCCAGCAGCCTCCCACAGGGTATCCAAGAGACCCAGTACTTC
CASSLPQGIQETQYF
>.|TRBJ2-3|.|TRBV27
TGTGCCAGCAGTTTATCCCTTAGCGCAGATACGCAGTATTTT
CASSLSLSADTQYF
>TRBD2|TRBJ2-3|few|TRBV7-2
TGTGCCAGCAGTTCCGGACTAGCGGGGGGGCGGGGTACGCAGTATTTT
CASSSGLAGGRGTQYF
>.|TRBJ2-5|.|TRBV6-5
TGTGCCAGCAGTTTGTCGGCCGGGGAGACCCAGTACTTC
CASSLSAGETQYF
>.|TRBJ2-7|.|TRBV10-2
TGCGCCAGCATTTCCGGGAGCCCCACCAGCGAGCAGTACTTC
CASISGSPTSEQYF
>.|TRBJ2-7|.|TRBV19
TGTGCCAGTAGTACCACAGGCTCCTACGAGCAGTACTTC
CASSTTGSYEQYF
>.|TRBJ1-3|few|TRBV28
TGTGCCAGCAGCGACGGGGGGGGGTACTCTGGAAACACCATATATTTT
CASSDGGGYSGNTIYF
>TRBD1|TRBJ2-7|.|TRBV3-1/TRBV3-2
TGTGCCAGCAGCCGAGGACAGGGGGCTGGGTGGGACGAGCAGTACTTC
CASSRGQGAGWDEQYF
>TRBD2|TRBJ2-7|.|TRBV7-2
TGTGCCAGCAGCGTTAGCGGGGGGGGTATCTACGAGCAGTACTTC
CASSVSGGGIYEQYF
>.|TRBJ2-7|.|TRBV6-5
TGTGCCAGCGAACGGGAGTATTCGGGGTACGAGCAGTACTTC
CASEREYSGYEQYF
>.|TRBJ2-1|.|TRBV6-5
TGTGCCAGCCGCCGCGGGGCGAATTCCTACAATGAGCAGTTCTTC
CASRRGANSYNEQFF
>.|TRBJ1-2|.|TRBV21-1
TGTGCCAGCAGCTTCCTTTGGACAGGGTATTATGGCTACACCTTC
CASSFLWTGYYGYTF
>.|TRBJ1-6|.|TRBV6-5
TGTGCCAGCAGTAGACGGAGCTCCTATAATTCACCCCTCCACTTT
CASSRRSSYNSPLHF
>.|TRBJ1-6|.|TRBV5-8
TGTGCCAGCAGCCAAATGCGGGGATATTCACCCCTCCACTTT
CASSQMRGYSPLHF
>.|TRBJ2-2|.|TRBV7-2
TGTGCCAGCAGCACTACCTGGACACCCGGGGAGCTGTTTTTT
CASSTTWTPGELFF
>.|TRBJ1-5|.|TRBV28
TGTGCCGGGCGGGGGCCAGGGCAACATCAGCCCCAGCATTTT
CAGRGPGQHQPQHF
>TRBD1|TRBJ1-6|.|TRBV28
TGTGCCAGCAGCCTCCCGGGACAGGGCCGGTCACCCCTCCACTTT
CASSLPGQGRSPLHF
>.|TRBJ2-2|.|TRBV12-3/TRBV12-4
TGTGCCAGCAGTTTTACTCAAACCGGGGAGCTGTTTTTT
CASSFTQTGELFF
>TRBD1|TRBJ1-1|.|TRBV5-5
TGTGCCAGCAGCTCGCCGGACAGGGCTTACACTGAAGCTTTCTTT
CASSSPDRAYTEAFF
>.|TRBJ2-3|.|TRBV10-3
TGTGCCATCAGTAGGGAGGTGGGATTCGATACGCAGTATTTT
CAISREVGFDTQYF
>.|TRBJ2-7|once|TRBV6-5
TGTGCCAGCCACGAGGGTGACTACGAGCAGTACTTC
CASHEGDYEQYF
>.|TRBJ1-2|.|TRBV3-1/TRBV3-2
TGTGCCAGCAGCCAAAAAGCCTTACGTCGGGGCTACACCTTC
CASSQKALRRGYTF
>.|TRBJ1-4|.|TRBV12-2
TGTGCAAGTCGCTCCCAACAGGGCGGCTTCTTTGCAACTAATGAAAAACTGTTTTTT
CASRSQQGGFFATNEKLFF